This section outlines one T cell receptor (beta chain) sequence together with its context. What it binds is unknown. The assay used was immunoSEQ (version v3.0), run at survey level. Clones were sequenced by immunoSEQ multiplex PCR, and TCRdb holds only the in-frame ones, with some missing. The repertoire includes under 15,000 clones, around 79% of them detected once, and 13% sits in the top ten. These data are taken from a study of long-term antiretroviral therapy in people with HIV. Study-level information: First collections came about a decade before the 2015 immediate-ART recommendation.

Study-wide findings and caveats: Whichever time point was examined, clones expanded before ART dominated the repertoire. Nothing was known about ART adherence, viral resistance or changes in therapy.

The CDR3 consists of 14 residues. The V gene lost 4 bases and the J gene lost 7 bases, with 14 bases spanning the gap. The germline CDR1 and CDR2 sequences are SGHKS and YYEKEE (reference sequence). The sequenced sample was unsorted PBMCs, obtained about 3.3 years before starting antiretroviral therapy. The receptor comes from a man in his forties with HIV. The chain combines TRBV5-5 with TRBJ1-4; D is unresolved. The CDR3 loop is CASSRSDSVEKLFF. CDR3 DNA sequence: TGTGCCAGCAGCCGATCAGATTCGGTTGAAAAACTGTTTTTT.